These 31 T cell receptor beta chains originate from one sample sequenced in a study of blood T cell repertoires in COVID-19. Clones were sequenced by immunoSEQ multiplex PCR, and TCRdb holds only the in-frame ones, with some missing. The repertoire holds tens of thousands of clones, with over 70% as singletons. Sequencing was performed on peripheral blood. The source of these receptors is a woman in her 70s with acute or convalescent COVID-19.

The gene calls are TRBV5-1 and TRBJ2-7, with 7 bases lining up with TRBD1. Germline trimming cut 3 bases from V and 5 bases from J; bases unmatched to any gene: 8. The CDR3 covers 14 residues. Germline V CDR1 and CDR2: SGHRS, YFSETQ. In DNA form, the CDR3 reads TGCGCCAGCAGCTCGGACAGGCTTTTTCACGAGCAGTACTTC. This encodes CASSSDRLFHEQYF.

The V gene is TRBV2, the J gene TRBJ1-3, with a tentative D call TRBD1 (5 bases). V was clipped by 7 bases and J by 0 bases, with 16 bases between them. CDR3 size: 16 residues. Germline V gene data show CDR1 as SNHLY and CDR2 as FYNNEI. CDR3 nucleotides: TGTGCCAGCACAAACAGCGCAGGGTTCTCTGGAAACACCATATATTTT. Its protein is CASTNSAGFSGNTIYF.

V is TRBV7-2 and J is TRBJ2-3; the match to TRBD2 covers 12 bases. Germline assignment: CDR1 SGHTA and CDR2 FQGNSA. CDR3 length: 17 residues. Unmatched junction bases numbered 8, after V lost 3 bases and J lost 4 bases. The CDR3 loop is CASSFSSGGAGSDTQYF. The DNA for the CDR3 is TGTGCCAGCAGCTTCTCTAGCGGGGGGGCCGGGTCAGATACGCAGTATTTT.

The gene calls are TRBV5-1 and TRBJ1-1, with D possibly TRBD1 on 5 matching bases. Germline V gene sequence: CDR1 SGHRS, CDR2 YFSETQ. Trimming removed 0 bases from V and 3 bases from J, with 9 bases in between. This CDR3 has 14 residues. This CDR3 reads CASSLEGRDTEAFF. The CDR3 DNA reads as TGCGCCAGCAGCTTGGAAGGCAGGGACACTGAAGCTTTCTTT.

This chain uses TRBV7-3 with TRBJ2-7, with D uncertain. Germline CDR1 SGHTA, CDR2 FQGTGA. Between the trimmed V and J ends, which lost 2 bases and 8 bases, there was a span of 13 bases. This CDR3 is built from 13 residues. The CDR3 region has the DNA TGTGCCAGCAGCTTAGGTGCCGGAGAGCAGCAGTACTTC. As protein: CASSLGAGEQQYF. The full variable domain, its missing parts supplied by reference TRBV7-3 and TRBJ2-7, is GAGVSQTPSNKVTEKGKYVELRCDPISGHTALYWYRQSLGQGPEFLIYFQGTGAADDSGLPNDRFFAVRPEGSVSTLKIQRTERGDSAVYLCASSLGAGEQQYFGPGTRLTVT.

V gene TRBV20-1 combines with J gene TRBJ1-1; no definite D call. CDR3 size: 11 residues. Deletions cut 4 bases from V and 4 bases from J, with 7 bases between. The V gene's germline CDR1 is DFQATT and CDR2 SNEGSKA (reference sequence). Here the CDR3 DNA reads TGCAGTGCTAATTCCCTCACTGAAGCTTTCTTT. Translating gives CSANSLTEAFF.

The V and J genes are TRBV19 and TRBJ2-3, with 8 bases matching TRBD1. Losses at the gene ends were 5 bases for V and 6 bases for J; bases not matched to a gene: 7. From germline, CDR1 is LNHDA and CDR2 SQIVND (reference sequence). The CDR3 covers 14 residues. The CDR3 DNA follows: TGTGCCAGTAGTGTGGACAGGGACAGGGATACGCAGTATTTT. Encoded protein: CASSVDRDRDTQYF.

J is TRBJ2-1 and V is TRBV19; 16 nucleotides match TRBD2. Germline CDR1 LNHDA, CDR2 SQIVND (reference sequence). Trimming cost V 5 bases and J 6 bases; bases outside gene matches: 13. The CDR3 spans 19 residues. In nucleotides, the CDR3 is TGTGCCAGTAGTCTTCATGCCGGGACTAGCGGGAGGGCCTCCAATGAGCAGTTCTTC. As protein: CASSLHAGTSGRASNEQFF.

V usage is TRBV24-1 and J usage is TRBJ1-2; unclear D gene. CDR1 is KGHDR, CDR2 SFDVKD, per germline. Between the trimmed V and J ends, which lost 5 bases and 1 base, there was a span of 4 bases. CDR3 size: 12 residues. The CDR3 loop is CATSGVNYGYTF. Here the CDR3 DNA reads TGTGCCACCAGTGGAGTTAACTATGGCTACACCTTC.

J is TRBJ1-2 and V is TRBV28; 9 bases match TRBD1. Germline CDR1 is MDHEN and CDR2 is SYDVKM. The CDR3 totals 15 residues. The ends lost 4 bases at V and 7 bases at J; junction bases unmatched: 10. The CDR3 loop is CASSSVPGQGAGYTF. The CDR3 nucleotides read TGTGCCAGCAGTTCCGTCCCGGGACAGGGAGCTGGCTACACCTTC.

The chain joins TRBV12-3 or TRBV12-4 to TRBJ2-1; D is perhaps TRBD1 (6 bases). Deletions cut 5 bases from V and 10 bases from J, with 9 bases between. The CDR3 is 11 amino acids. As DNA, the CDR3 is TGTGCCAGCAGTCCAGGGGACGAGCAGTTCTTC. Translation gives CASSPGDEQFF.

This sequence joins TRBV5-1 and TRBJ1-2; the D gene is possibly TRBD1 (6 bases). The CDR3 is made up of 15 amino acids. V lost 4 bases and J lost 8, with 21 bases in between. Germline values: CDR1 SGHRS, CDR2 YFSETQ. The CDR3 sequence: CASSLAGALDFGYTF. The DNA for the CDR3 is TGCGCCAGCAGCCTAGCAGGGGCGTTGGATTTCGGCTACACCTTC.

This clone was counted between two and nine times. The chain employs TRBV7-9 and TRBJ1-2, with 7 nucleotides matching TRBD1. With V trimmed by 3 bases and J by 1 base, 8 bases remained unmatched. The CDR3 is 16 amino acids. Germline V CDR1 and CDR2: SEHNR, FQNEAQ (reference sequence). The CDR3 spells CASSLAGTALNYGYTF. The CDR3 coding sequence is TGTGCCAGCAGCTTGGCCGGGACAGCCCTTAACTATGGCTACACCTTC.

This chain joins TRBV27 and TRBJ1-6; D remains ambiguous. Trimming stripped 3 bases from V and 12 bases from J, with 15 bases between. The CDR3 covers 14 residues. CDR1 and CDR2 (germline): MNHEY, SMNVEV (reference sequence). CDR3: CASSFYANPGPLHF. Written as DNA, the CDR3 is TGTGCCAGCAGTTTTTATGCGAACCCGGGACCCCTCCACTTT.

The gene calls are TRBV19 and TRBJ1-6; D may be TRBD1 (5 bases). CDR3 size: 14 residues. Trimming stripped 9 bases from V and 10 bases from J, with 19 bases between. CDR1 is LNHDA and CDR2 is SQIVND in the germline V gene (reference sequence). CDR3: CASTTGQGGSPLHF. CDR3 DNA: TGTGCCAGCACCACCGGGCAGGGAGGGTCACCCCTCCACTTT.

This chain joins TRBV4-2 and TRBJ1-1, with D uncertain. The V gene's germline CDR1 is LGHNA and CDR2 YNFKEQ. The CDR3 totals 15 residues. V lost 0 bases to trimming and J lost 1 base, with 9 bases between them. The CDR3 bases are TGTGCCAGCAGCCAAGAGGGCAACGGGAACACTGAAGCTTTCTTT. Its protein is CASSQEGNGNTEAFF.

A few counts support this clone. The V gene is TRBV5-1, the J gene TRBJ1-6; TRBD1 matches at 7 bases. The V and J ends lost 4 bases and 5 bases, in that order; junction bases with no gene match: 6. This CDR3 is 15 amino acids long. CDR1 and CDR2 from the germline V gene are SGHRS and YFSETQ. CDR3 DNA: TGCGCCAGCAGCCTACTTGACAGGGATAATTCACCCCTCCACTTT. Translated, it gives CASSLLDRDNSPLHF.

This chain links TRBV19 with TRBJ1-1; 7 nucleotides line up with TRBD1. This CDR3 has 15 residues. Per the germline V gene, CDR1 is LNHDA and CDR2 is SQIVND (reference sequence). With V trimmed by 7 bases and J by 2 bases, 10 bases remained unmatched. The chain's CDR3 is CASIPTGTRNTEAFF. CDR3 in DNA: TGTGCCAGTATTCCGACAGGGACACGTAACACTGAAGCTTTCTTT.

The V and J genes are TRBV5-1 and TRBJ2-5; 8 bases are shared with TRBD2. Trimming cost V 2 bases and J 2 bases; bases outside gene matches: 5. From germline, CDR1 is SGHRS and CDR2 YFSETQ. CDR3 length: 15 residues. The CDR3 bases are TGCGCCAGCAGCTTAGATGTAGCGGGACAAGAGACCCAGTACTTC. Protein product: CASSLDVAGQETQYF.

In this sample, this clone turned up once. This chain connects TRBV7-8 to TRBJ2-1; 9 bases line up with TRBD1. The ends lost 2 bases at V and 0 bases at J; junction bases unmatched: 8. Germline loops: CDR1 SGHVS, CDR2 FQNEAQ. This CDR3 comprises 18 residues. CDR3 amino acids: CASSLRIQGAGSYNEQFF. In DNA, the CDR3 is TGTGCCAGCAGCTTAAGAATACAGGGGGCAGGCTCCTACAATGAGCAGTTCTTC.

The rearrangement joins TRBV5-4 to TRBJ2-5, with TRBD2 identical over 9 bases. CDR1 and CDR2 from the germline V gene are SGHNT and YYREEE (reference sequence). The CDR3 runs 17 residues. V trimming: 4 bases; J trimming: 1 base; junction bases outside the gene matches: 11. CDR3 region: CASSPPGAGGVQETQYF. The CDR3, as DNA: TGTGCCAGCAGCCCACCCGGTGCGGGGGGGGTCCAAGAGACCCAGTACTTC.

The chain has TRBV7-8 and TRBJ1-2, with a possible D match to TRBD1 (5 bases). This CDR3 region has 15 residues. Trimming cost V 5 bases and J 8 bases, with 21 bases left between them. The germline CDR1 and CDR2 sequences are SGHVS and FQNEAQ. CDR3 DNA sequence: TGTGCCAGCAGCCCTGACTCCGGGGCGGGGAAAGGCTACACCTTC. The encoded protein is CASSPDSGAGKGYTF.

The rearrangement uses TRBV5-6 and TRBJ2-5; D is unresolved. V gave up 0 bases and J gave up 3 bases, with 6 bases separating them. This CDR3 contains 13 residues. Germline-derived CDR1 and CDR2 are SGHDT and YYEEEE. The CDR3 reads CASSLDFKETQYF. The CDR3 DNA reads TGTGCCAGCAGCTTGGACTTTAAAGAGACCCAGTACTTC.

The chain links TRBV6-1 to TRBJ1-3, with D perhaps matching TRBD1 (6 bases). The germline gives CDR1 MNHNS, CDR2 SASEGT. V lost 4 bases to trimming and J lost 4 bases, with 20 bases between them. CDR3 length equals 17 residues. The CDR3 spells CASSASQTGLTGNTIYF. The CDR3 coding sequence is TGTGCCAGCAGTGCCTCCCAGACAGGCTTAACGGGAAACACCATATATTTT.

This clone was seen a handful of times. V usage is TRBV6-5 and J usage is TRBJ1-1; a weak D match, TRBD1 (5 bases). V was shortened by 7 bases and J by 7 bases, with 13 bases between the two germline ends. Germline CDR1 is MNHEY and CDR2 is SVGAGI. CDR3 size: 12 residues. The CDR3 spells CASISRGFEAFF. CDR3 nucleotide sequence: TGTGCCAGCATTTCAAGGGGCTTTGAAGCTTTCTTT.

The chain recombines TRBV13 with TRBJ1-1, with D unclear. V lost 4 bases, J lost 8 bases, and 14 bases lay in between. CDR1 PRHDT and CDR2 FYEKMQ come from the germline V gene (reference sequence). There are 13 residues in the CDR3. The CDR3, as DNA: TGTGCCAGCAGCTCCCTACGGGGAAGGGAAGCTTTCTTT. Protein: CASSSLRGREAFF.

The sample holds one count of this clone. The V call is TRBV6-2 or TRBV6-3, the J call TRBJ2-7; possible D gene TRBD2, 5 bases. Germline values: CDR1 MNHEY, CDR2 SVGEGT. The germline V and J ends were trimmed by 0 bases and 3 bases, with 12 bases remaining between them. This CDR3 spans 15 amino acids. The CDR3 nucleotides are TGTGCCAGCAGTTACTCGTCTAGCAGAGACTACGAGCAGTACTTC. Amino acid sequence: CASSYSSSRDYEQYF.

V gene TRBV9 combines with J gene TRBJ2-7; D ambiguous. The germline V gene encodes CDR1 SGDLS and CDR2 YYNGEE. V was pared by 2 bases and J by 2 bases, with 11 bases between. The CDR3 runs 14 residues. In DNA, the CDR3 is TGTGCCAGCAGCGTTAGTCCTGACACCTACGAGCAGTACTTC. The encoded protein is CASSVSPDTYEQYF.

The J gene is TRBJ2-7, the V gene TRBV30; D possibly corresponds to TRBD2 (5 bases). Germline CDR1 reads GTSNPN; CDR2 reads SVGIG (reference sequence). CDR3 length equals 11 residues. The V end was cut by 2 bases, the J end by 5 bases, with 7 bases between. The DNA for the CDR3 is TGTGCCTGGAGTTGGGAGAACGAGCAGTACTTC. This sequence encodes CAWSWENEQYF. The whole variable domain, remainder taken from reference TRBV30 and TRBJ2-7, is SQTIHQWPATLVQPVGSPLSLECTVEGTSNPNLYWYRQAAGRGLQLLFYSVGIGQISSEVPQNLSASRPQDRQFILSSKKLLLSDSGFYLCAWSWENEQYFGPGTRLTVT.

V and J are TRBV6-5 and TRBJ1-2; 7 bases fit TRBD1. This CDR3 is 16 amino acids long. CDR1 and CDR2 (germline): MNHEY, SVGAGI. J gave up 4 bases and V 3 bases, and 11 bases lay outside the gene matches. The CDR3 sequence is CASSYPGQIYVYGYTF. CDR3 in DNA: TGTGCCAGCAGTTATCCGGGACAGATCTATGTCTATGGCTACACCTTC.

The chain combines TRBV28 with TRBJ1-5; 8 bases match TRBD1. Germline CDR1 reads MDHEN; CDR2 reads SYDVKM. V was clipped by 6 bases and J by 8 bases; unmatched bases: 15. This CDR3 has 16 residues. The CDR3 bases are TGTGCCAGCAGCCTCCCCGGGACAGGCGTGGATGAGCCCCAGCATTTT. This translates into CASSLPGTGVDEPQHF.